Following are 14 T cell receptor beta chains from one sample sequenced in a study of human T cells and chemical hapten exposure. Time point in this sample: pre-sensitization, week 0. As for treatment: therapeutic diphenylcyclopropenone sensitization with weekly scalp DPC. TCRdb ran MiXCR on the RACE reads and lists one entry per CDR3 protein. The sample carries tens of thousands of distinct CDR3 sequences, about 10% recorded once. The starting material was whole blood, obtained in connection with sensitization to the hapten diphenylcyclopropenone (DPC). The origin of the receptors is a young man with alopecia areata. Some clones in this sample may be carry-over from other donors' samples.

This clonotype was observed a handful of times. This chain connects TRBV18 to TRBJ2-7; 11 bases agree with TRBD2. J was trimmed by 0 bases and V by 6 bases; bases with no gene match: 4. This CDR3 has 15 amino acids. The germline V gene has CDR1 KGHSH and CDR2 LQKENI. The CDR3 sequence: CASSLTSGDSYEQYF. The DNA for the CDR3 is TGTGCCAGCTCGCTGACTAGCGGGGACTCCTACGAGCAGTACTTC.

The CDR3 bases are TGCAGTGTTCCAGCGGGATCCTACGAGCAGTACGTC. Encoded protein: CSVPAGSYEQYV. This chain links TRBV20-1 with TRBJ2-7; 7 nucleotides agree with TRBD2. The germline CDR1 and CDR2 sequences are DFQATT and SNEGSKA (reference sequence). The CDR3 extends over 12 amino acids. V was clipped by 7 bases and J by 1 base; unmatched bases: 4.

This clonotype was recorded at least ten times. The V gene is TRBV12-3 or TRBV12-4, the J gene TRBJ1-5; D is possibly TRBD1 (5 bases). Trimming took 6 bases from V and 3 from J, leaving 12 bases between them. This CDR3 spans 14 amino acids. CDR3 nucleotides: TGTGCCAGCAGGCCGGGGCAACACAATCAGCCCCAGCATTTT. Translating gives CASRPGQHNQPQHF.

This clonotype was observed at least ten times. The CDR3 sequence is CASIRVIGDPGPQHF. The CDR3 nucleotides are TGTGCCAGCATTCGAGTTATCGGGGACCCCGGGCCCCAGCATTTT. This chain uses TRBV6-1 with TRBJ1-5; TRBD1 is a possible D gene (5 bases). V was trimmed by 7 bases and J by 9 bases, leaving 22 bases between them. The germline gives CDR1 MNHNS, CDR2 SASEGT. The CDR3 contains 15 residues.

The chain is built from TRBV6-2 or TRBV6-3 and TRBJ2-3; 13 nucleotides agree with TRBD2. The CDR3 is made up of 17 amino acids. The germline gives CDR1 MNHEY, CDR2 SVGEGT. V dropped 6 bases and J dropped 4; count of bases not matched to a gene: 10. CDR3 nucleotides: TGTGCCAGCAGCGCCCCGACTAGCGGGAGGTTCCCAGATACGCAGTATTTT. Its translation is CASSAPTSGRFPDTQYF.

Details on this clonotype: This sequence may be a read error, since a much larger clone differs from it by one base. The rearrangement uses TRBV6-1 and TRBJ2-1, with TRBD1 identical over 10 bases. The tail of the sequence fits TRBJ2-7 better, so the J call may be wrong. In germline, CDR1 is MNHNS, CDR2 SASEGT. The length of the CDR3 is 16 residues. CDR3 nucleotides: TGTGCCAGCAGTGAAGTATGGGGACAGGGGAACAATGAGCAGTACTTC. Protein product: CASSEVWGQGNNEQYF.

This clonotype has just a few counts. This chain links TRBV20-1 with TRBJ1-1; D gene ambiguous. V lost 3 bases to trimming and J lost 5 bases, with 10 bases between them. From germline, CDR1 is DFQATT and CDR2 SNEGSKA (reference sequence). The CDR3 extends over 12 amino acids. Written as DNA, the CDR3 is TGCAGTGCTAGTTGGCTTGGGACTGAAGCTTTCTTT. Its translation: CSASWLGTEAFF.

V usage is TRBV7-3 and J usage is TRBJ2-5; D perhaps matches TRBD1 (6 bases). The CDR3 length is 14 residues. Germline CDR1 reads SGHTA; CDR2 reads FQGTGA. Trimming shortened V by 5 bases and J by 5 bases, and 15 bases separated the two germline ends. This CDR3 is CASSPAGTTETQYF. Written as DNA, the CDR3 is TGTGCCAGCAGCCCAGCTGGGACAACGGAGACCCAGTACTTC.

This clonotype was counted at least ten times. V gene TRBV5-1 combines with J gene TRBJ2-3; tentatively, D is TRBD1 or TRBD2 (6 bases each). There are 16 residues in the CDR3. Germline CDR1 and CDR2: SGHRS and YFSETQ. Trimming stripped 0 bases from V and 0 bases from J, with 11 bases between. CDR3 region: CASSLAGGASTDTQYF. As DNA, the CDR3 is TGCGCCAGCAGCTTGGCCGGGGGCGCTAGCACAGATACGCAGTATTTT.

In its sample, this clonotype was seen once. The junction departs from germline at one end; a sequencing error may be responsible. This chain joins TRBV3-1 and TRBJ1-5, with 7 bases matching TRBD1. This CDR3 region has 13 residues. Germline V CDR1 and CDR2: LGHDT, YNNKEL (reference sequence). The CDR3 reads CAGSPRQGISPHF. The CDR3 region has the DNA TGTGCCGGCAGCCCCAGACAGGGTATCTCCCCGCATTTT. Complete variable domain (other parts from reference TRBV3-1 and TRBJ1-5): DTAVSQTPKYLVTQMGNDKSIKCEQNLGHDTMYWYKQDSKKFLKIMFSYNNKELIINETVPNRFSPKSPDKAHLNLHINSLELGDSAVYFCAGSPRQGISPHFGDGTRLSIL.

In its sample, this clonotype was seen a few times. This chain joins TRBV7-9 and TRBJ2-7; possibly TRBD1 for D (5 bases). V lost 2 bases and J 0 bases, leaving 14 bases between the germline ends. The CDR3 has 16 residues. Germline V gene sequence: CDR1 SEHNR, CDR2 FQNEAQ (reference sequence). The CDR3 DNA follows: TGTGCCAGCAGCTTAACGGACACGTCCAGCTCCTACGAGCAGTACGTC. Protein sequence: CASSLTDTSSSYEQYV.

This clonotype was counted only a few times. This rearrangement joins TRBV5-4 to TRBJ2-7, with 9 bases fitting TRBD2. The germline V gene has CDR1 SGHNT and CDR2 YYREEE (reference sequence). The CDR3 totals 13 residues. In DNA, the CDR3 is TGTGTCAGCAGCTTTCAGGGACTAGCAGAGCAGTACGTC. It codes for CVSSFQGLAEQYV.

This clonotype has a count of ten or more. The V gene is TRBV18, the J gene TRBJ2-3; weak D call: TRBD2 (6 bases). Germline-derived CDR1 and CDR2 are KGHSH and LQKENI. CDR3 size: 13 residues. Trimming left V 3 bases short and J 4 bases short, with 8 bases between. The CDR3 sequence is CASSPWGADTQYF. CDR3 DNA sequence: TGTGCCAGCTCACCCTGGGGGGCAGATACGCAGTATTTT.

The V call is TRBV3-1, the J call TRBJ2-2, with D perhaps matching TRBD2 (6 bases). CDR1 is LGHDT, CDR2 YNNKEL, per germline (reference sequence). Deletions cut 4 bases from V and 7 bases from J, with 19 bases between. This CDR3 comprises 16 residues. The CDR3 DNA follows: TGTGCCAGCAGCCGCCGGGGGATGGACTACCACGGGGAGCTGTTTTTT. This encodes CASSRRGMDYHGELFF.